The present TCR beta chain was sequenced within a study of cytomegalovirus exposure and HLA in healthy donors. Findings and caveats of the study: Previous analysis showed most TCR beta V segments were productive about 87% or about 30% of the time.

The study ran its PCR with 60 Vbeta and 13 Jbeta primers. Sequencing was performed with immunoSEQ multiplex PCR; in TCRdb, only in-frame clones are kept and a portion is missing. The sample holds 190,000 or so clones. As regards this clone: The antigen is undetermined.

Germline lookup yields CDR1 KGHSH and CDR2 LQKENI. V lost 6 bases to trimming and J lost 11 bases, with 19 bases between them. There are 13 residues in the CDR3. This sequence was found in a boy aged 5-17 years in good health and CMV-seronegative. This chain uses TRBV18 with TRBJ1-1; D gene ambiguous. The specimen sequenced was PBMCs. This chain's CDR3 is CASSPTRVETAFF. In DNA form, the CDR3 reads TGTGCCAGCTCTCCGACCCGGGTCGAGACGGCTTTCTTT. The variable domain in full, with the rest retrieved from reference TRBV18 and TRBJ1-1, is NAGVMQNPRHLVRRRGQEARLRCSPMKGHSHVYWYRQLPEEGLKFMVYLQKENIIDESGMPKERFSAEFPKEGPSILRIQQVVRGDSAAYFCASSPTRVETAFFGQGTRLTVV.